The present entry profiles one TCR beta chain with its context. The antigen it recognizes is unknown. Base qualities are missing; no much larger clone stands one base away. This record belongs to a study of CD8 T cells in Susac syndrome (dated by TCRdb to the late 2010s). Study-wide context: Among the sequenced Susac syndrome patients, five or six had clinically active disease and about eight were in clinical remission. Whether CD8+ T cell activation and differentiation in Susac syndrome was antigen driven was tested using repertoire sequencing. Susac syndrome patients were therapy-naive, on corticosteroids (some also receiving IVIg), or on IVIg alone at blood withdrawal.

High-throughput TCR beta sequencing profiled peripheral blood CD8+ and CD4+ T cells from healthy donors, Susac syndrome patients and multiple sclerosis patients. Recently defined diagnostic criteria for definite or probable disease were met by the Susac syndrome patients. CD8+ TEMRA cells were enriched by FACS, while bulk CD8+ and CD4+ T cells were purified by magnetic negative isolation. Blood was collected in EDTA tubes and processed within 24 hours, with PBMCs isolated through density gradient centrifugation. PBMCs intended for TCR sequencing were cryopreserved in liquid nitrogen and thawed later in a water bath at 37 degrees C. Purity of sorted or isolated CD4+, CD8+ and CD8+ TEMRA cells was at least 90%. RNA was extracted using the RNeasy kit, and roughly 0.5 to 1 microgram was reverse transcribed with random hexamers. TCR beta CDR3 regions were amplified with the immunoSEQ multiplex PCR assay covering 54 Vbeta and 13 Jbeta segments. PCR amplification bias was corrected by using a synthetic template baseline for primer optimization and computational correction. On the study's bioinformatics: Only productive sequences were kept, with reads annotated to V, D and J genes according to IMGT and analyzed in immunoSEQ Analyzer. Clonality was computed as one minus Shannon entropy normalized by log2 of the number of productive unique sequences. For each patient and control, public and private clones were evaluated within the 100 most prevalent clones. Susac-specific clones were defined as absent from healthy and MS cohorts, some 1,000 published viral clones and other ImmuneACCESS disease sequences. TCRdb reran the public reads through fastp at Q25 and MiXCR, keeping productive beta chains. One record per CDR3 amino acid sequence lists the most common genes and DNA. Clone size and V and J calls follow TCRdb, not the original study. This sample is represented by 85,000 to 95,000 distinct CDR3 sequences; 90% to 95% of them were singletons. About 0.3% of the sample lies in the top ten.

V drops 7 bases and J drops 0 bases, leaving 10 bases in between. The CDR3 measures 12 amino acids from cysteine to phenylalanine. This entry keeps only the CDR3 DNA: 36 bases, framed from base 1. Per the germline V gene (reference sequence), GTSNPN is the CDR1 and SVGIG is the CDR2. Broader findings and caveats from the paper: No clonal expansion was detected in the CD4+ T cell repertoire of Susac syndrome patients. The TCR sequencing and HLA analysis was acknowledged to have included a relatively small number of individuals.

The sequence was collected from a human donor with Susac syndrome. The chain joins TRBV30 to TRBJ2-7; the D gene is perhaps TRBD1, on 6 matching bases. Specimen: CD4+ T cells from PBMCs. The nucleotides read TGTGCCTCGGGACAAAGCTCCTACGAGCAGTACTTC. Its amino acids are CASGQSSYEQYF.